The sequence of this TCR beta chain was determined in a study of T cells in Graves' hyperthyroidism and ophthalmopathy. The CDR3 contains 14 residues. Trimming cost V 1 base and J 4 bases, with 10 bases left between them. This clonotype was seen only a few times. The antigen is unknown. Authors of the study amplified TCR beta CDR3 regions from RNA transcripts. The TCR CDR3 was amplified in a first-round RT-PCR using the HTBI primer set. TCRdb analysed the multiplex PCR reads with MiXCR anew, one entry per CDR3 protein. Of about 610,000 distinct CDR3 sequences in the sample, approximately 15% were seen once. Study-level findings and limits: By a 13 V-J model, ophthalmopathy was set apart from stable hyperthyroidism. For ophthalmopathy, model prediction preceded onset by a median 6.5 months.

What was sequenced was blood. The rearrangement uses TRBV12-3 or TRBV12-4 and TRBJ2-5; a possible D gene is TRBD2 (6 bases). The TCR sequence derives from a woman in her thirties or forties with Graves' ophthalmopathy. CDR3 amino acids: CASSLVLGGETQYF. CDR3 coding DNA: TGTGCCAGCAGTTTAGTCCTGGGGGGAGAGACCCAGTACTTC.